A selection of T cell receptor beta chains follows, all from one sample in a study of shared clonotypes between healthy human individuals. Some clones are missing from TCRdb's copy, which holds only in-frame ones; the method was immunoSEQ multiplex PCR. In the table there are about 2.1 million clones, over 85% of which are singletons. Sequenced input: naive CD8+ T cells from PBMCs. Receptor source: a man between 18 and 35 years old in good health. Some clones in this sample may be carry-over from other donors' samples. Each CDR3 is given with its conserved first and last residue. Each record gives: clone size, D gene, V gene, J gene, CDR3 DNA, CDR3 protein. A D gene is named only where the DNA matches it firmly. Expanded clones get a size class; other rows say once, few or many, or leave the size out.

size: .
D: .
V: TRBV5-4
J: TRBJ2-7
DNA: TGTGCCAGCAGCACCTCGGCAGTCCGGAGTGCCTACGAGCAGTACTTC
CDR3: CASSTSAVRSAYEQYF

size: .
D: TRBD1
V: TRBV30
J: TRBJ2-7
DNA: TGTGCCTGGAGTGTAGGGACAGGGGGCTCCTACGAGCAGTACTTC
CDR3: CAWSVGTGGSYEQYF

size: .
D: TRBD1
V: TRBV5-1
J: TRBJ2-7
DNA: TGCGCCAGCAGTCCCGGGACAGGGACCTACGAGCAGTACTTC
CDR3: CASSPGTGTYEQYF

size: .
D: .
V: TRBV28
J: TRBJ1-1
DNA: TGTGCCAGCAGCCCCGTGGGGGGGTTTAGGACTGAAGCTTTCTTT
CDR3: CASSPVGGFRTEAFF

size: .
D: .
V: TRBV27
J: TRBJ2-1
DNA: TGTGCCAGCAGCATAGGGCGTTGGAATGAGCAGTTCTTC
CDR3: CASSIGRWNEQFF

size: few
D: .
V: TRBV19
J: TRBJ1-2
DNA: TGTGCCAGTAGTATTTTACCTAACTATGGCTACACCTTC
CDR3: CASSILPNYGYTF

size: .
D: .
V: TRBV11-2
J: TRBJ2-3
DNA: TGTGCCAGCAGCTTAGGGGGCAGGAAGGTGGATACGCAGTATTTT
CDR3: CASSLGGRKVDTQYF

size: .
D: .
V: TRBV19
J: TRBJ1-1
DNA: TGTGCCAGTAGTATCCCTAGCTACACTGAAGCTTTCTTT
CDR3: CASSIPSYTEAFF

size: .
D: .
V: TRBV9
J: TRBJ2-1
DNA: TGTGCCAGCAGCGCAGACATGGGCTCCTACAATGAGCAGTTCTTC
CDR3: CASSADMGSYNEQFF

size: .
D: .
V: TRBV5-6
J: TRBJ1-5
DNA: TGTGCCAGCAGCTTGGGGGGAAATAGCAATCAGCCCCAGCATTTT
CDR3: CASSLGGNSNQPQHF

size: .
D: TRBD2
V: TRBV5-1
J: TRBJ2-7
DNA: TGCGCCAGCAGCTTGGCGGCTAGCGGTACCTACGAGCAGTACTTC
CDR3: CASSLAASGTYEQYF

size: .
D: .
V: TRBV7-9
J: TRBJ2-1
DNA: TGTGCCAGCAGCTTGGCTGGCTCCTACAATGAGCAGTTCTTC
CDR3: CASSLAGSYNEQFF

size: .
D: .
V: TRBV5-8
J: TRBJ2-7
DNA: TGTGCCAGCAGACCACAGGGTAGCTCCTACGAGCAGTACTTC
CDR3: CASRPQGSSYEQYF

size: few
D: TRBD1
V: TRBV4-1
J: TRBJ1-1
DNA: TGCGCCAGCAGCAGCACTCCGGGACAGGAGAACACTGAAGCTTTCTTT
CDR3: CASSSTPGQENTEAFF

size: few
D: .
V: TRBV25-1
J: TRBJ1-1
DNA: TGTGCCAGCAGTGAAGGGACAGAAGCTTTCTTT
CDR3: CASSEGTEAFF

size: .
D: .
V: TRBV30
J: TRBJ2-2
DNA: TGTGCCTGGCAGACGTCCTCCAACACCGGGGAGCTGTTTTTT
CDR3: CAWQTSSNTGELFF

size: once
D: .
V: TRBV2
J: TRBJ2-2
DNA: TGTGCCAGCGATGGAACAGCACCCACCGGGGAGCTGTTTTTT
CDR3: CASDGTAPTGELFF

size: once
D: .
V: TRBV9
J: TRBJ1-2
DNA: TGTGCCAGCAGCGTAGAAGGGGCTAACTATGGCTACACCTTC
CDR3: CASSVEGANYGYTF

size: .
D: .
V: TRBV27
J: TRBJ2-7
DNA: TGTGCCAGCAGGGTACTGGGCGGGCCCTCCTACGAGCAGTACTTC
CDR3: CASRVLGGPSYEQYF

size: .
D: TRBD1
V: TRBV28
J: TRBJ1-1
DNA: TGTGCCAGCAGTCCGAAGAGGGGGCGCGACACTGAAGCTTTCTTT
CDR3: CASSPKRGRDTEAFF

size: once
D: .
V: TRBV19
J: TRBJ2-7
DNA: TGTGCCAGTAGTCCCAGGACCCGGGACGAGCAGTACTTC
CDR3: CASSPRTRDEQYF

size: .
D: .
V: TRBV5-6
J: TRBJ1-2
DNA: TGTGCCAGCAGCTTTAAGGAAACTAACTATGGCTACACCTTC
CDR3: CASSFKETNYGYTF

size: few
D: .
V: TRBV6-5
J: TRBJ1-1
DNA: TGTGCCAGCACCACGGGAACTGAAGCTTTCTTT
CDR3: CASTTGTEAFF

size: .
D: TRBD2
V: TRBV2
J: TRBJ2-1
DNA: TGTGCCAGCAGGGCGGGAGGTCTTGATGAGCAGTTCTTC
CDR3: CASRAGGLDEQFF

size: .
D: TRBD1
V: TRBV9
J: TRBJ1-2
DNA: TGTGCCAGCAGCGCCAGCAGGACAGGCCCGAACTATGGCTACACCTTC
CDR3: CASSASRTGPNYGYTF

size: .
D: .
V: TRBV28
J: TRBJ2-1
DNA: TGTGCCAGCAGTTTGAGTCTTTACAATGAGCAGTTCTTC
CDR3: CASSLSLYNEQFF

size: .
D: .
V: TRBV10-3
J: TRBJ2-5
DNA: TGTGCCATCAGCTCCCGGACAGAAGAGACCCAGTACTTC
CDR3: CAISSRTEETQYF

size: .
D: .
V: TRBV6-5
J: TRBJ1-4
DNA: TGTGCCAGCAGCTCCAGAGGGTACGATGAAAAACTGTTTTTT
CDR3: CASSSRGYDEKLFF

size: .
D: TRBD2
V: TRBV2
J: TRBJ2-3
DNA: TGTGCCAGCAGGGCCCGGGGAGCGGGAGTCGCAGATACGCAGTATTTT
CDR3: CASRARGAGVADTQYF

size: .
D: TRBD1
V: TRBV7-3
J: TRBJ2-2
DNA: TGTGCCAGCAGCTTGGGGACAGGAGGGGAGCTGTTTTTT
CDR3: CASSLGTGGELFF

size: .
D: .
V: TRBV4-1
J: TRBJ2-1
DNA: TGCGCCAGCAGCCAGGAGAAACGGAGCTCCTACAATGAGCAGTTCTTC
CDR3: CASSQEKRSSYNEQFF

size: .
D: .
V: TRBV19
J: TRBJ2-3
DNA: TGTGCCAGTAGTATGGTTTCAGGGACAGATACGCAGTATTTT
CDR3: CASSMVSGTDTQYF

size: .
D: .
V: TRBV6-5
J: TRBJ1-5
DNA: TGTGCCAGCAGCCACGTCCGGGGGGGCGAAAAGCAGCATTTT
CDR3: CASSHVRGGEKQHF

size: .
D: .
V: TRBV5-1
J: TRBJ2-2
DNA: TGCGCCAGCAGCCCGATCCGGGGGCGAGGGACCGGGGAGCTGTTTTTT
CDR3: CASSPIRGRGTGELFF

size: .
D: .
V: TRBV2
J: TRBJ2-1
DNA: TGTGCCAGCAGTGACAGGCCGATCTACAATGAGCAGTTCTTC
CDR3: CASSDRPIYNEQFF

size: .
D: .
V: TRBV29-1
J: TRBJ2-1
DNA: TGCAGGGGAGAGAGCTCCTACAATGAGCAGTTCTTC
CDR3: CRGESSYNEQFF

size: .
D: .
V: TRBV6-1
J: TRBJ1-5
DNA: TGTGCCAGCAGTGAGAGTATAGGGCCCAAATTTCAGCCCCAGCATTTT
CDR3: CASSESIGPKFQPQHF

size: .
D: .
V: TRBV15
J: TRBJ2-7
DNA: TGTGCCACCAGCAGAGGTACGAGCTACGAGCAGTACTTC
CDR3: CATSRGTSYEQYF

size: .
D: .
V: TRBV29-1
J: TRBJ2-6
DNA: TGCAGCGCTCGAGTGGTTGGGGCCAACGTCCTGACTTTC
CDR3: CSARVVGANVLTF